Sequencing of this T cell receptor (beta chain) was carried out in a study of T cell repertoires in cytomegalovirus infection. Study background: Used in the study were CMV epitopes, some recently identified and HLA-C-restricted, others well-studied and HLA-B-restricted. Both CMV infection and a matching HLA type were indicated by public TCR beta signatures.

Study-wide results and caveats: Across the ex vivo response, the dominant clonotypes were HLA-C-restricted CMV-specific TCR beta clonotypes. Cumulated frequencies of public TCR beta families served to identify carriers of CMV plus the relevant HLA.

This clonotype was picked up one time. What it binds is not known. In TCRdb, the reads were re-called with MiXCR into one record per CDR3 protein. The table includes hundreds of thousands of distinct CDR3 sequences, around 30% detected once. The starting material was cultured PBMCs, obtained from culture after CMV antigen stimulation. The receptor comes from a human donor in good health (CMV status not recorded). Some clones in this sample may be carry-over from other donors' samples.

In DNA form, the CDR3 reads TGTGCCAGCAGAAGGAGGGGGGAGCTGTTTTTT. Its translation: CASRRRGELFF. The rearrangement uses TRBV6-6 and TRBJ2-2; D might be TRBD2 (5 bases). The CDR3 spans 11 residues. V lost 6 bases, J lost 8 bases, and 7 bases lay in between. The germline CDR1 and CDR2 sequences are MNHNY and SVGAGI (reference sequence).